This TCR beta chain is from a study of cytomegalovirus exposure and HLA in healthy donors. In germline, CDR1 is SGHNT, CDR2 YENEEA. V shed 7 bases and J shed 3 bases, with 10 bases lying between them. This CDR3 is 12 amino acids long. Primers: 60 Vbeta forward and 13 Jbeta reverse. This table comes from immunoSEQ multiplex PCR, and its TCRdb copy is limited to in-frame clones, with some not included. The sample lists over 150,000 clones; 75% were seen once. The V and J genes are TRBV11-3 and TRBJ2-7; D call uncertain. The TCR sequence derives from a male donor in good health and CMV-seronegative. Sequenced sample: PBMCs. CDR3 bases: TGTGCCAGCACCTCGGGTTTCTACGAGCAGTACTTC. Residues: CASTSGFYEQYF.